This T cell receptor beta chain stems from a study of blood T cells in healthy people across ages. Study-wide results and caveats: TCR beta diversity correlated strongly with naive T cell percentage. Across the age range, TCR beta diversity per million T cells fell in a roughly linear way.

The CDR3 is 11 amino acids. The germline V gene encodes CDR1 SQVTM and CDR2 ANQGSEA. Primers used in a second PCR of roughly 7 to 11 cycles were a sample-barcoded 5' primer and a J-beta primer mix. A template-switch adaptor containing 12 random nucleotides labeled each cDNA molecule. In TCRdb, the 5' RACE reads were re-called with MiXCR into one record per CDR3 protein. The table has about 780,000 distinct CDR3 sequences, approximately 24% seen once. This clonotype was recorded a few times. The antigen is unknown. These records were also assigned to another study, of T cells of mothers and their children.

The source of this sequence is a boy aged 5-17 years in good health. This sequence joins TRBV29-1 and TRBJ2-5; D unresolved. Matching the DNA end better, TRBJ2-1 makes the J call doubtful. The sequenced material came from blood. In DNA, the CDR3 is TGCAGTCAACGGGCCTACAATGAGCAGTTCTTC. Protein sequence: CSQRAYNEQFF.